This T cell receptor beta chain was sequenced in a study of OX40 agonist ivuxolimab in advanced cancers. Looking at the study overall: Patients enrolled in dose escalation were diagnosed with hepatocellular carcinoma, melanoma, renal cell or head and neck cancer. Points from the study as a whole: CD4+ and CD8+ blood T cells expanded clonally by week 6 at 0.1 to 3.0 mg/kg.

The V gene's germline CDR1 is SGDLS and CDR2 YYNGEE. CDR3 length: 15 residues. Losses at the gene ends were 2 bases for V and 4 bases for J; bases not matched to a gene: 6. In regard to this clone: Its antigen is unknown.

The assay was immunoSEQ multiplex PCR, and TCRdb's table has in-frame clones only and misses some. The table has 80,000 to 95,000 clones, around 88% seen once. Sequenced material: CD4+ or CD8+ T cells sorted from blood, taken in a trial of the OX40 agonist ivuxolimab. The receptor was derived from an adult with an advanced solid tumor such as melanoma, head and neck, liver or kidney cancer. V and J are TRBV9 and TRBJ2-7; the match to TRBD2 covers 10 bases. This CDR3 reads CASSVASGRGYEQYF. CDR3 sequence (DNA): TGTGCCAGCAGCGTGGCGAGCGGGAGGGGGTACGAGCAGTACTTC.